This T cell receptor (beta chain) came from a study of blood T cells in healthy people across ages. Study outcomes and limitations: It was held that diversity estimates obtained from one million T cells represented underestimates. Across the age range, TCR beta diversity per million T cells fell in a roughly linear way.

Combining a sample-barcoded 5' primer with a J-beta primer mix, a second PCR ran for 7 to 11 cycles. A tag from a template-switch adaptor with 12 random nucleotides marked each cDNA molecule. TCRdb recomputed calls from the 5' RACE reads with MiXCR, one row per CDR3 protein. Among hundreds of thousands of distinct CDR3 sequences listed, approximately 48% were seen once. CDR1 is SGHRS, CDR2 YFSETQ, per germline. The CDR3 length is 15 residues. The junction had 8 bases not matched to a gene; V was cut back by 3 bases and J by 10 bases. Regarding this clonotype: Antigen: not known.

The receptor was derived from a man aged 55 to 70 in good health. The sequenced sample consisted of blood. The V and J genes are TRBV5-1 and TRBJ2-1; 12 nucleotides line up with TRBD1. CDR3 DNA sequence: TGCGCCAGCAGCTCGGGGACAGGGGGCGGCTACGAGCAGTTCTTC. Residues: CASSSGTGGGYEQFF. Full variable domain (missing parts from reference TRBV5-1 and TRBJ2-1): KAGVTQTPRYLIKTRGQQVTLSCSPISGHRSVSWYQQTPGQGLQFLFEYFSETQRNKGNFPGRFSGRQFSNSRSEMNVSTLELGDSALYLCASSSGTGGGYEQFFGPGTRLTVL.